These 8 T cell receptor beta chains share one sample of origin, sequenced in a study of cytomegalovirus exposure and HLA in healthy donors. In the PCR, 60 Vbeta and 13 Jbeta primers were used. Using immunoSEQ multiplex PCR, the repertoire was profiled, and TCRdb retains in-frame clones only, with some absent. The top ten clones hold 4.1% of a sample with around 150,000 clones, roughly 83% of them seen once. Sequencing was done on a sample of PBMCs. These receptors were collected from a man aged 35-49 years in good health and CMV-seropositive.

V usage is TRBV25-1 and J usage is TRBJ2-4, with a possible D match to TRBD2 (6 bases). Germline V gene sequence: CDR1 MGHDK, CDR2 SYGVNS. The germline V and J ends were trimmed by 5 bases and 7 bases, with 12 bases remaining between them. The CDR3 is 13 amino acids. The DNA of the CDR3 is TGTGCCAGCAGTCCCCGGGAGTGGAACATTCAGTACTTC. Its translation is CASSPREWNIQYF.

V and J are TRBV5-1 and TRBJ1-1; D uncertain. The ends were cut back, 4 bases at V and 1 base at J, with 14 bases in the middle. The CDR3 runs 15 residues. Per the germline V gene, CDR1 is SGHRS and CDR2 is YFSETQ. This CDR3 is CASSLDGLQNTEAFF. As DNA, the CDR3 is TGCGCCAGCAGCCTGGATGGACTTCAGAACACTGAAGCTTTCTTT.

This clone was detected only once. The gene calls are TRBV10-3 and TRBJ2-7, with D perhaps matching TRBD1 (5 bases). The CDR3 is 13 amino acids. V shed 6 bases and J shed 1 base, with 10 bases lying between them. CDR1 is ENHRY, CDR2 SYGVKD, per germline. The CDR3 loop reads CAIRVDSSYEQYF. The CDR3 coding sequence is TGTGCCATCAGGGTAGACAGTTCCTACGAGCAGTACTTC.

This chain links TRBV27 with TRBJ2-5; D perhaps matches TRBD2 (5 bases). The ends were cut back, 4 bases at V and 4 bases at J, with 13 bases in the middle. Germline V gene lookup returns CDR1 MNHEY and CDR2 SMNVEV (reference sequence). The CDR3 sequence is 14 residues long. In nucleotides, the CDR3 is TGTGCCAGCAGTTGGAAGGGAGTGGGAGAGACCCAGTACTTC. Translation: CASSWKGVGETQYF.

At least ten counts were recorded for this clone. The sample contains more than one DNA sequence encoding this CDR3. The rearrangement uses TRBV2 and TRBJ2-3; D gene ambiguous. Germline loops: CDR1 SNHLY, CDR2 FYNNEI. V was clipped by 4 bases and J by 1 base, with 3 bases between them. This CDR3 has 12 residues. The CDR3 coding sequence is TGTGCCAGCAGTGGCGGCACAGATACGCAGTATTTT. Translated, it gives CASSGGTDTQYF.

The gene calls are TRBV11-2 and TRBJ1-1; D gene uncertain. Germline V lookup: CDR1 SGHAT, CDR2 FQNNGV. The CDR3 runs 11 residues. V lost 5 bases, J lost 10 bases, and 11 bases lay in between. CDR3 coding DNA: TGTGCCAGCAGCCCCCTTACGGGAGCTTTCTTT. The encoded protein is CASSPLTGAFF.

The rearrangement joins TRBV5-1 to TRBJ1-2; the D gene is possibly TRBD1 (6 bases). V was pared by 4 bases and J by 4 bases, with 11 bases between. This CDR3 is 13 amino acids long. Germline loops: CDR1 SGHRS, CDR2 YFSETQ. DNA for the CDR3: TGCGCCAGCAGCCTCGACAGGCCCTATGGCTACACCTTC. Amino acid sequence: CASSLDRPYGYTF. Full variable domain (missing parts from reference TRBV5-1 and TRBJ1-2): KAGVTQTPRYLIKTRGQQVTLSCSPISGHRSVSWYQQTPGQGLQFLFEYFSETQRNKGNFPGRFSGRQFSNSRSEMNVSTLELGDSALYLCASSLDRPYGYTFGSGTRLTVV.

The chain has TRBV2 and TRBJ2-1; 12 nucleotides align to TRBD2. Trimming at V came to 6 bases and at J to 9 bases, leaving 15 bases not matched to a gene. Germline V gene data show CDR1 as SNHLY and CDR2 as FYNNEI. The CDR3 spans 17 residues. As DNA, the CDR3 is TGTGCCAGCAGCCGAAGGACTAGCGGGACCTTAACTATTGAGCAGTTCTTC. Amino acid sequence: CASSRRTSGTLTIEQFF.